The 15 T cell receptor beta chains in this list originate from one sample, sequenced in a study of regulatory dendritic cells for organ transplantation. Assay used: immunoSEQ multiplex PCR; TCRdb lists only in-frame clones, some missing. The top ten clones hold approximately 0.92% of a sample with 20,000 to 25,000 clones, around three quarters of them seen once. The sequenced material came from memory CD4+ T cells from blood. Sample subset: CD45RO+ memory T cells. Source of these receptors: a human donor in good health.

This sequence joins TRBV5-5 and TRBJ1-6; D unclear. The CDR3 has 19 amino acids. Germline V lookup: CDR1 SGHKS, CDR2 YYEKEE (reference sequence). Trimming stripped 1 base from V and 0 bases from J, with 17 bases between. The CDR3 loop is CASSLTHGRLSSYNSPLHF. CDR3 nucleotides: TGTGCCAGCAGCTTGACCCACGGGAGGCTGAGCTCCTATAATTCACCCCTCCACTTT.

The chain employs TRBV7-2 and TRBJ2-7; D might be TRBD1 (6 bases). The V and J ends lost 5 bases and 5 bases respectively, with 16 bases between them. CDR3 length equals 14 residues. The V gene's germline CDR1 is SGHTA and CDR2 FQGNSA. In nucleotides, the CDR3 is TGTGCCAGCAGCCTATACACAGGGAGTAACGAGCAGTACTTC. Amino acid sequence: CASSLYTGSNEQYF.

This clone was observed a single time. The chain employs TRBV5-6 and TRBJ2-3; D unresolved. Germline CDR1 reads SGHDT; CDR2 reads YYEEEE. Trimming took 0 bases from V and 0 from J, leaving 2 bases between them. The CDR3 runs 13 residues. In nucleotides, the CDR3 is TGTGCCAGCAGCTTGGCTAGCACAGATACGCAGTATTTT. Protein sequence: CASSLASTDTQYF.

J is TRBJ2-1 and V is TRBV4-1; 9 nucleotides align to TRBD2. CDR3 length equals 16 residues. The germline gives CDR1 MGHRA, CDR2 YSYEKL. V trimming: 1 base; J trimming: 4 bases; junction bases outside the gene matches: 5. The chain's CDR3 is CASSQAIAGAYNEQFF. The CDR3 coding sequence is TGCGCCAGCAGCCAAGCCATAGCGGGGGCATACAATGAGCAGTTCTTC.

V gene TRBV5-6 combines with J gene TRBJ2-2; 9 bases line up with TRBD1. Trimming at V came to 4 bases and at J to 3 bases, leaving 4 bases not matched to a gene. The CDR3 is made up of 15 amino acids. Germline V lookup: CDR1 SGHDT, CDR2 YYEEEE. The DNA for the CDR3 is TGTGCCAGCAGCCCGGGACAGGGATACACCGGGGAGCTGTTTTTT. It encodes CASSPGQGYTGELFF.

Here the CDR3 reads CASTWDSLSYEQYF. The CDR3 coding sequence is TGTGCCAGCACCTGGGACAGCCTCTCCTACGAGCAGTACTTC. The V gene is TRBV2, the J gene TRBJ2-7; 7 nucleotides agree with TRBD1. CDR3 size: 14 residues. CDR1 is SNHLY and CDR2 is FYNNEI in the germline V gene. V was clipped by 7 bases and J by 0 bases; unmatched bases: 6.

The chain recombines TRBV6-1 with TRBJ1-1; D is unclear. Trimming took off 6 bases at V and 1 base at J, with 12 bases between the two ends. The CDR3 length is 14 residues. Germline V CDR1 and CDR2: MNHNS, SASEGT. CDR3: CASRSRYPNTEAFF. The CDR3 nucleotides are TGTGCCAGCAGAAGCAGGTACCCGAACACTGAAGCTTTCTTT.

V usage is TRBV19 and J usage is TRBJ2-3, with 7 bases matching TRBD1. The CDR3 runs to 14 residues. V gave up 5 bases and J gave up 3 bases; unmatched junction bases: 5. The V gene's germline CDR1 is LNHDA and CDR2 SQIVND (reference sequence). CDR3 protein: CASSPGTETDTQYF. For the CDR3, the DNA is TGTGCCAGTAGTCCCGGGACAGAAACAGATACGCAGTATTTT.

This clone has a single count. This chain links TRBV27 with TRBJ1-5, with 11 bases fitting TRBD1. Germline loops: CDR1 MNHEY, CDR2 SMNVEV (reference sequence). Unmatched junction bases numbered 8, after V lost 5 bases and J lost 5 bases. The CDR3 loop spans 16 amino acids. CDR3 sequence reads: CASSLRSGQGDQPQHF. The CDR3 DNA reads TGTGCCAGCAGTCTTCGTTCGGGACAGGGGGATCAGCCCCAGCATTTT.

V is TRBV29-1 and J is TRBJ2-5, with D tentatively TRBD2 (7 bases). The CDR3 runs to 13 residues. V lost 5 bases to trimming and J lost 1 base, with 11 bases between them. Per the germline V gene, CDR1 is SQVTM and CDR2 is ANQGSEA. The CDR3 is CSVTGGRQETQYF. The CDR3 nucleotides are TGCAGCGTTACCGGGGGGCGCCAAGAGACCCAGTACTTC. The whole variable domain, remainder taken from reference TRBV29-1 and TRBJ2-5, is SAVISQKPSRDICQRGTSLTIQCQVDSQVTMMFWYRQQPGQSLTLIATANQGSEATYESGFVIDKFPISRPNLTFSTLTVSNMSPEDSSIYLCSVTGGRQETQYFGPGTRLLVL.

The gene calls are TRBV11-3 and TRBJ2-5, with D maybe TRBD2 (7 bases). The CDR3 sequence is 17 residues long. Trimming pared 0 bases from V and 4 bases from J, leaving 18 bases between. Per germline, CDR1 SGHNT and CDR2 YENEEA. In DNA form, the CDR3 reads TGTGCCAGCAGCTTAGATCTGGGGGGGGCGCTGGGAGAGACCCAGTACTTC. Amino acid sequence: CASSLDLGGALGETQYF. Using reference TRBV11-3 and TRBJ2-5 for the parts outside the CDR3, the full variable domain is EAGVVQSPRYKIIEKKQPVAFWCNPISGHNTLYWYLQNLGQGPELLIRYENEEAVDDSQLPKDRFSAERLKGVDSTLKIQPAELGDSAVYLCASSLDLGGALGETQYFGPGTRLLVL.

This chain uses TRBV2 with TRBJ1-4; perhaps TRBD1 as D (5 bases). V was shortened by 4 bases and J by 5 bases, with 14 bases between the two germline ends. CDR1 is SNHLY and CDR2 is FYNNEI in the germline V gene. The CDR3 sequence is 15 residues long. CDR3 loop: CASSGETAKNEKLFF. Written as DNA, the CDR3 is TGTGCCAGCAGTGGAGAGACAGCCAAAAATGAAAAACTGTTTTTT.

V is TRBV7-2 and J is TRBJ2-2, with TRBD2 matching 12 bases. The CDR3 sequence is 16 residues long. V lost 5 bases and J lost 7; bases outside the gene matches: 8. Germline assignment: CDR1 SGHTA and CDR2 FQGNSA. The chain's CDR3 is CASSPRLAGVGGELFF. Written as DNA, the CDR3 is TGTGCCAGCAGCCCTAGACTAGCGGGGGTTGGCGGGGAGCTGTTTTTT.

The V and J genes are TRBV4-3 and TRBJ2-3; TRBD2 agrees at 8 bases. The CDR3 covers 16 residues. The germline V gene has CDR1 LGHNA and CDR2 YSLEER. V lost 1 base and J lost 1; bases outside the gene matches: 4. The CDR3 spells CASSQVGSGGTDTQYF. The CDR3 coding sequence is TGCGCCAGCAGCCAAGTTGGTAGCGGGGGCACAGATACGCAGTATTTT.

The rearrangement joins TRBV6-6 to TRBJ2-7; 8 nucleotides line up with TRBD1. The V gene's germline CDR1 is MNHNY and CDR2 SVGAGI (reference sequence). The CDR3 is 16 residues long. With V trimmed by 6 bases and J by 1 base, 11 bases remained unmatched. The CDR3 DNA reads TGTGCCAGCAGCCGACCCGGGACAGGCCTATCCTACGAGCAGTACTTC. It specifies CASSRPGTGLSYEQYF.